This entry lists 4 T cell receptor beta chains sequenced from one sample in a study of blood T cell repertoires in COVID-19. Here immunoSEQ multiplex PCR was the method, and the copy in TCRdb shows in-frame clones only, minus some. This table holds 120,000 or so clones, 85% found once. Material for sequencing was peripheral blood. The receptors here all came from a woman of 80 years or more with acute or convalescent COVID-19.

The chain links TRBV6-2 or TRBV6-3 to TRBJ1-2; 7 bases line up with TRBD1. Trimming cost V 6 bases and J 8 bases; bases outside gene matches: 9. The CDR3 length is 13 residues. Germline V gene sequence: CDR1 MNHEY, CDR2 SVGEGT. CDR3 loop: CASSLTGLKGYTF. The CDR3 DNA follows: TGTGCCAGCAGCTTGACAGGGTTGAAGGGCTACACCTTC.

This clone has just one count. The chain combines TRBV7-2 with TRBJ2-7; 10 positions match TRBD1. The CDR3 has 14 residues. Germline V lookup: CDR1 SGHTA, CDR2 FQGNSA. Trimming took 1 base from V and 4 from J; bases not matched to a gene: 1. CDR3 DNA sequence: TGTGCCAGCAGCTTAGGGGGACAGGGGTACGAGCAGTACTTC. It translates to CASSLGGQGYEQYF.

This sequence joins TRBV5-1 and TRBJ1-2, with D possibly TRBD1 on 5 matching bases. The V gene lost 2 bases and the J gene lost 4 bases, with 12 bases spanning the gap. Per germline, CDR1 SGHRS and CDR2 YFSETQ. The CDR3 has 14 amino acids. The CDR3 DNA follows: TGCGCCAGCAGCTTTCGGGGGATGGCCTATGGCTACACCTTC. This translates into CASSFRGMAYGYTF.

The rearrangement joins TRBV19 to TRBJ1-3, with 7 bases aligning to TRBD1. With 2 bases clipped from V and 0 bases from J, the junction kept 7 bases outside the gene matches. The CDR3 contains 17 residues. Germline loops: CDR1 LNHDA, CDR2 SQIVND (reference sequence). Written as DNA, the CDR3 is TGTGCCAGTAGTATATCGCCAGGGGGAAGCTCTGGAAACACCATATATTTT. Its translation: CASSISPGGSSGNTIYF.